Listed below are T cell receptor beta chains from one sample, sequenced in a study of T cell responses to AZD1222 COVID-19 vaccine. The data were produced by immunoSEQ multiplex PCR, yet TCRdb's version contains in-frame clones alone and is incomplete. Of more than 70,000 clones listed, about nine tenths were seen once; the top ten hold about 3.5%. The material was peripheral blood, obtained 28 days after the second AZD1222 dose. Source of these receptors: an adult who received the AZD1222 COVID-19 vaccine. CDR3s include the opening cysteine and the closing phenylalanine or tryptophan. The D gene is left open where the match is weak. Where a row states a size, it is once, few, many or the class of an expanded clone; other rows omit it.

CDR3nt: TGTGCCACCCATACACCCTCGACAGGGGGTGTGAACACTGAAGCTTTCTTT
CDR3aa: CATHTPSTGGVNTEAFF
v_gene: TRBV10-3
j_gene: TRBJ1-1
abundance: -
d_gene: TRBD1

CDR3nt: TGTGCCAGCAGCTTCCGCAGGGGGTTTCCTATGAGGTACACTGAAGCTTTCTTT
CDR3aa: CASSFRRGFPMRYTEAFF
v_gene: TRBV5-6
j_gene: TRBJ1-1
abundance: -
d_gene: TRBD1

CDR3nt: TGTGCCAGCAGCCCCCTAGCGGCAGATCCGGTTGGCTACACCTTC
CDR3aa: CASSPLAADPVGYTF
v_gene: TRBV9
j_gene: TRBJ1-2
abundance: -
d_gene: -

CDR3nt: TGTGCCAGCGTCGGGGGAAGCAATCAGCCCCAGCATTTT
CDR3aa: CASVGGSNQPQHF
v_gene: TRBV2
j_gene: TRBJ1-5
abundance: -
d_gene: -

CDR3nt: TGTGCCAGCAGTTACGGAGCAGGGCTCTATGGCTACACCTTC
CDR3aa: CASSYGAGLYGYTF
v_gene: TRBV6-5
j_gene: TRBJ1-2
abundance: once
d_gene: -

CDR3nt: TGTGCCAGCAGCGGACAGACGGGACTCTATGGCTACACCTTC
CDR3aa: CASSGQTGLYGYTF
v_gene: TRBV11-3
j_gene: TRBJ1-2
abundance: -
d_gene: -

CDR3nt: TGTGCCAGCTGGTCGGGTTCGCCGCAGGGGTTTCGGAGGGGCAATCAGCCCCAGCATTTT
CDR3aa: CASWSGSPQGFRRGNQPQHF
v_gene: TRBV28
j_gene: TRBJ1-5
abundance: -
d_gene: -

CDR3nt: TGCGCCAGCAGCTTGACGGCTGGTGAGCAGTTCTTC
CDR3aa: CASSLTAGEQFF
v_gene: TRBV5-1
j_gene: TRBJ2-1
abundance: -
d_gene: -

CDR3nt: TGTGCCAGCAGCCCCGGAAACACTGAAGCTTTCTTT
CDR3aa: CASSPGNTEAFF
v_gene: TRBV4-2
j_gene: TRBJ1-1
abundance: -
d_gene: -

CDR3nt: TGTGCCAGCAGCCAAGCCGGGACAGAGGCCTACAATGAGCAGTTCTTC
CDR3aa: CASSQAGTEAYNEQFF
v_gene: TRBV4-2
j_gene: TRBJ2-1
abundance: -
d_gene: TRBD1

CDR3nt: TGTGCCAGCAGTTACTACCCAGGGATTGGCTACACCTTC
CDR3aa: CASSYYPGIGYTF
v_gene: TRBV6-2/TRBV6-3
j_gene: TRBJ1-2
abundance: -
d_gene: -

CDR3nt: TGTGCCAGCAGCTTACTGTTAGCCAAAAACATTCAGTACTTC
CDR3aa: CASSLLLAKNIQYF
v_gene: TRBV7-9
j_gene: TRBJ2-4
abundance: -
d_gene: -

CDR3nt: TGTGCCGGAACAGGGGCTAGCTCTGGAAACACCATATATTTT
CDR3aa: CAGTGASSGNTIYF
v_gene: TRBV2
j_gene: TRBJ1-3
abundance: -
d_gene: TRBD1

CDR3nt: TGTGCCAGCAGCTTAGATGGGGGTTCCACTGAAGCTTTCTTT
CDR3aa: CASSLDGGSTEAFF
v_gene: TRBV7-3
j_gene: TRBJ1-1
abundance: -
d_gene: -

CDR3nt: TGTGCCAGCAGACAGGGTGAGGACTATGGCTACACCTTC
CDR3aa: CASRQGEDYGYTF
v_gene: TRBV12-3/TRBV12-4
j_gene: TRBJ1-2
abundance: -
d_gene: -

CDR3nt: TGTGCCAGCAGCCCCGTAGCGGGAGGGGTGATCCACGAGCAGTACTTC
CDR3aa: CASSPVAGGVIHEQYF
v_gene: TRBV4-2
j_gene: TRBJ2-7
abundance: once
d_gene: TRBD2

CDR3nt: TGTGCCAGCAGCGGGGTGAGCGGGAGGGGCACCGGGGAGCTGTTTTTT
CDR3aa: CASSGVSGRGTGELFF
v_gene: TRBV9
j_gene: TRBJ2-2
abundance: -
d_gene: TRBD2

CDR3nt: TGTGCCAGCAGGGATGGGACAGGGGATACTGAAGCTTTCTTT
CDR3aa: CASRDGTGDTEAFF
v_gene: TRBV5-4
j_gene: TRBJ1-1
abundance: -
d_gene: TRBD1

CDR3nt: TGTGCCATCAATGAGGGAAGCTCCTACGAGCAGTACTTC
CDR3aa: CAINEGSSYEQYF
v_gene: TRBV10-3
j_gene: TRBJ2-7
abundance: -
d_gene: -

CDR3nt: TGTGCCAGCAGCCAAGTGCGTAATGAGCAGTTCTTC
CDR3aa: CASSQVRNEQFF
v_gene: TRBV3-1/TRBV3-2
j_gene: TRBJ2-1
abundance: -
d_gene: -

CDR3nt: TGTGCCACCAGTGATTTTGACAAGAACTATGGCTACACCTTC
CDR3aa: CATSDFDKNYGYTF
v_gene: TRBV24-1
j_gene: TRBJ1-2
abundance: -
d_gene: -

CDR3nt: TGTGCCAGCAGCCAAGATCCAGCCGGGGATCAGCCCCAGCATTTT
CDR3aa: CASSQDPAGDQPQHF
v_gene: TRBV3-1/TRBV3-2
j_gene: TRBJ1-5
abundance: -
d_gene: -

CDR3nt: TGTGCCAGCACCTCCCGGGTAGGGGCAGATACGCAGTATTTT
CDR3aa: CASTSRVGADTQYF
v_gene: TRBV6-5
j_gene: TRBJ2-3
abundance: -
d_gene: -

CDR3nt: TGTGCCAGCAGTGAACTTACTCAGGGTCCCCAGCATTTT
CDR3aa: CASSELTQGPQHF
v_gene: TRBV6-1
j_gene: TRBJ1-5
abundance: -
d_gene: -

CDR3nt: TGTGCCAGCAGCCAACCTAGCGGGATATCCGGGGAGCTGTTTTTT
CDR3aa: CASSQPSGISGELFF
v_gene: TRBV3-1/TRBV3-2
j_gene: TRBJ2-2
abundance: few
d_gene: TRBD2

CDR3nt: TGTGCCAGTAGTAACCAGGGGGCGCGGGGAAAACTGTTTTTT
CDR3aa: CASSNQGARGKLFF
v_gene: TRBV19
j_gene: TRBJ1-4
abundance: few
d_gene: TRBD1

CDR3nt: TGCGCCAGCAGGGGCGCTGACCGACACTATGGCTACACCTTC
CDR3aa: CASRGADRHYGYTF
v_gene: TRBV5-1
j_gene: TRBJ1-2
abundance: -
d_gene: -

CDR3nt: TGTGCCAGCAGCTTCGACAGGGGGAACACTGAAGCTTTCTTT
CDR3aa: CASSFDRGNTEAFF
v_gene: TRBV11-3
j_gene: TRBJ1-1
abundance: once
d_gene: TRBD1

CDR3nt: TGTGCCAGTAGTGATTCCTACACTGAAGCTTTCTTT
CDR3aa: CASSDSYTEAFF
v_gene: TRBV19
j_gene: TRBJ1-1
abundance: -
d_gene: -

CDR3nt: TGTGCCAGCAGCCCCAGGACAGACACCGGGGAGCTGTTTTTT
CDR3aa: CASSPRTDTGELFF
v_gene: TRBV7-9
j_gene: TRBJ2-2
abundance: -
d_gene: -

CDR3nt: TGTGCCAGCAGCTTCCGGGACTACTCCTACGAGCAGTACTTC
CDR3aa: CASSFRDYSYEQYF
v_gene: TRBV7-8
j_gene: TRBJ2-7
abundance: -
d_gene: TRBD2

CDR3nt: TGTGCCAGCAGTGCTGTAACGAACACCGGGGAGCTGTTTTTT
CDR3aa: CASSAVTNTGELFF
v_gene: TRBV6-4
j_gene: TRBJ2-2
abundance: -
d_gene: -

CDR3nt: TGTGCCAGCTCACCACTTACTCAGGGGAATGAGCAGTTCTTC
CDR3aa: CASSPLTQGNEQFF
v_gene: TRBV18
j_gene: TRBJ2-1
abundance: -
d_gene: -

CDR3nt: TGTGCCAGCAGCCTCGGGGACAGCAATCAGCCCCAGCATTTT
CDR3aa: CASSLGDSNQPQHF
v_gene: TRBV27
j_gene: TRBJ1-5
abundance: -
d_gene: -

CDR3nt: TGTGCCAGCAGCTTATCCAATCAGCCCCAGCATTTT
CDR3aa: CASSLSNQPQHF
v_gene: TRBV7-8
j_gene: TRBJ1-5
abundance: -
d_gene: -

CDR3nt: TGTGCCAGCAGTTCTCAGGGGGCGGCTGGGTTAGAGACCCAGTACTTC
CDR3aa: CASSSQGAAGLETQYF
v_gene: TRBV28
j_gene: TRBJ2-5
abundance: -
d_gene: TRBD1

CDR3nt: TGTGCCAGCAGCCCCGGTGGAGCGGGAGTGACCGGGGAGCTGTTTTTT
CDR3aa: CASSPGGAGVTGELFF
v_gene: TRBV7-8
j_gene: TRBJ2-2
abundance: -
d_gene: TRBD2

CDR3nt: TGTGCCAGCAGCTTATTAAACAGTGCCCAAGAGACCCAGTACTTC
CDR3aa: CASSLLNSAQETQYF
v_gene: TRBV7-9
j_gene: TRBJ2-5
abundance: -
d_gene: -

CDR3nt: TGTGCCAGTAGCCCGGGACAGTTTCAGCCTGGCTACACCTTC
CDR3aa: CASSPGQFQPGYTF
v_gene: TRBV19
j_gene: TRBJ1-2
abundance: -
d_gene: TRBD1

CDR3nt: TGTGCCAGCAGCTTCCCGGGACGCCCAGCCGGGGAGCTGTTTTTT
CDR3aa: CASSFPGRPAGELFF
v_gene: TRBV11-2
j_gene: TRBJ2-2
abundance: -
d_gene: -

CDR3nt: TGTGCCAGCAGCCCCCCATTGGGACTAGCGGCTTACAATGAGCAGTTCTTC
CDR3aa: CASSPPLGLAAYNEQFF
v_gene: TRBV3-1/TRBV3-2
j_gene: TRBJ2-1
abundance: -
d_gene: TRBD2

CDR3nt: TGTGCCAGCAGCTTAGTTGTCCCGGGACGGTATAGCAATCAGCCCCAGCATTTT
CDR3aa: CASSLVVPGRYSNQPQHF
v_gene: TRBV7-8
j_gene: TRBJ1-5
abundance: -
d_gene: -

CDR3nt: TGTGCCAGCAGCCACTACACAGGGACTAGGGGGGACAATGAGCAGTTCTTC
CDR3aa: CASSHYTGTRGDNEQFF
v_gene: TRBV11-3
j_gene: TRBJ2-1
abundance: once
d_gene: TRBD2

CDR3nt: TGCGCCAGCAGCTTAGAAGGGGGCTATGGCTACACCTTC
CDR3aa: CASSLEGGYGYTF
v_gene: TRBV5-1
j_gene: TRBJ1-2
abundance: -
d_gene: -

CDR3nt: TGTGCCAGCAGCACGGGACAGGGTGGCGAGCAGTACTTC
CDR3aa: CASSTGQGGEQYF
v_gene: TRBV7-3
j_gene: TRBJ2-7
abundance: -
d_gene: TRBD1

CDR3nt: TGTGCCAGCAGCCGCCTAGCGGGGGGTTACAATGAGCAGTTCTTC
CDR3aa: CASSRLAGGYNEQFF
v_gene: TRBV5-6
j_gene: TRBJ2-1
abundance: -
d_gene: TRBD2

CDR3nt: TGTGCCAGCAGTGAAAGGGATACGCAGTATTTT
CDR3aa: CASSERDTQYF
v_gene: TRBV2
j_gene: TRBJ2-3
abundance: -
d_gene: -

CDR3nt: TGTGCCAGCAGTTCCTTTTCGGCTTCCTACAATGAGCAGTTCTTC
CDR3aa: CASSSFSASYNEQFF
v_gene: TRBV6-5
j_gene: TRBJ2-1
abundance: -
d_gene: -

CDR3nt: TGTGCCAGCAGTCGTCCCGGGGGAAGTGGTTCACCCCTCCACTTT
CDR3aa: CASSRPGGSGSPLHF
v_gene: TRBV9
j_gene: TRBJ1-6
abundance: -
d_gene: -

CDR3nt: TGTGCCAGTAGAATTGGGGACACCATATATTTT
CDR3aa: CASRIGDTIYF
v_gene: TRBV19
j_gene: TRBJ1-3
abundance: -
d_gene: -

CDR3nt: TGCGCCAGCAGTGGGACAGACAACACTGAAGCTTTCTTT
CDR3aa: CASSGTDNTEAFF
v_gene: TRBV5-1
j_gene: TRBJ1-1
abundance: -
d_gene: TRBD1

CDR3nt: TGTGCCAGCTCCACTAGCGGGGGCCACAATGAGCAGTTCTTC
CDR3aa: CASSTSGGHNEQFF
v_gene: TRBV5-6
j_gene: TRBJ2-1
abundance: once
d_gene: TRBD2

CDR3nt: TGCGCCAGCAGCTCCCAGACAGGATCCTACAATGAGCAGTTCTTC
CDR3aa: CASSSQTGSYNEQFF
v_gene: TRBV5-1
j_gene: TRBJ2-1
abundance: -
d_gene: -

CDR3nt: TGTGCCACCAGTGTGGCAATTAGGGGTGATACGCAGTATTTT
CDR3aa: CATSVAIRGDTQYF
v_gene: TRBV24-1
j_gene: TRBJ2-3
abundance: -
d_gene: -

CDR3nt: TGCGCCAGCAGCCAAGACACCCTCTATGGCTACACCTTC
CDR3aa: CASSQDTLYGYTF
v_gene: TRBV4-1
j_gene: TRBJ1-2
abundance: -
d_gene: -

CDR3nt: TGTGCCACCCCGGACAGGGCGAATCAGCCCCAGCATTTT
CDR3aa: CATPDRANQPQHF
v_gene: TRBV6-4
j_gene: TRBJ1-5
abundance: -
d_gene: TRBD1

CDR3nt: TGCAGCGTTTTTACAGGCGATAACACCGGGGAGCTGTTTTTT
CDR3aa: CSVFTGDNTGELFF
v_gene: TRBV29-1
j_gene: TRBJ2-2
abundance: -
d_gene: -

CDR3nt: TGCGCCAGCAGCTTGGGTTCGCGTACCGGGGAGCTGTTTTTT
CDR3aa: CASSLGSRTGELFF
v_gene: TRBV5-1
j_gene: TRBJ2-2
abundance: -
d_gene: -

CDR3nt: TGTGCCAGCAGCTTGGAGGACTCCTTGAACACCGGGGAGCTGTTTTTT
CDR3aa: CASSLEDSLNTGELFF
v_gene: TRBV5-8
j_gene: TRBJ2-2
abundance: -
d_gene: -

CDR3nt: TGCGCCAGCAGCCTGGGTAATTCACCCCTCCACTTT
CDR3aa: CASSLGNSPLHF
v_gene: TRBV5-1
j_gene: TRBJ1-6
abundance: -
d_gene: -